Presented here are 21 T cell receptor beta chains from one specimen sequenced in a study of blood T cell repertoires in COVID-19. This table comes from immunoSEQ multiplex PCR, and its TCRdb copy is limited to in-frame clones, with some not included. In the table there are 140,000 to 150,000 clones, over 80% of which are singletons. The specimen sequenced was PBMCs or T cells enriched from blood (not recorded which). Receptors were obtained from a man in his sixties who had recovered from COVID-19.

Only a few counts were recorded for this clone. The chain carries TRBV10-3 and TRBJ1-5; 11 bases line up with TRBD1. In germline, CDR1 is ENHRY, CDR2 SYGVKD. Trimming cost V 10 bases and J 4 bases; bases outside gene matches: 3. The CDR3 spans 13 residues. This CDR3 is CANGDRGNQPQHF. The CDR3 DNA reads as TGTGCCAACGGGGACAGGGGGAATCAGCCCCAGCATTTT.

This chain connects TRBV7-3 to TRBJ2-5; TRBD1 is a possible D gene (5 bases). Per germline, CDR1 SGHTA and CDR2 FQGTGA. This CDR3 has 14 residues. Trimming cost V 1 base and J 5 bases, with 11 bases left between them. CDR3 residues: CASSLMGGAETQYF. The DNA of the CDR3 is TGTGCCAGCAGCTTAATGGGTGGGGCCGAGACCCAGTACTTC.

The chain has TRBV4-2 and TRBJ1-6; no clear D. The CDR3 spans 14 residues. The V gene's germline CDR1 is LGHNA and CDR2 YNFKEQ. V lost 0 bases to trimming and J lost 7 bases, with 7 bases between them. For the CDR3, the DNA is TGTGCCAGCAGCCAAGACCCTAGGAATTCACCCCTCCACTTT. The encoded protein is CASSQDPRNSPLHF.

The chain is built from TRBV6-1 and TRBJ1-1; D unresolved. Germline V gives CDR1 MNHNS, CDR2 SASEGT. The length of the CDR3 is 14 residues. Trimming pared 1 base from V and 3 bases from J, leaving 9 bases between. CDR3 nucleotides: TGTGCCAGCAGTGAAGGAGGGATGTACACTGAAGCTTTCTTT. This encodes CASSEGGMYTEAFF.

The chain has TRBV10-2 and TRBJ2-3, with unresolved D. Germline CDR1 is WSHSY and CDR2 is SAAADI. There are 11 residues in the CDR3. Deletions cut 8 bases from V and 6 bases from J, with 9 bases between. The CDR3 region is CASALVDTQYF. The CDR3 nucleotides are TGCGCCAGCGCCTTAGTGGATACGCAGTATTTT.

The chain uses TRBV7-8 and TRBJ2-7; the D is unclear. The V and J ends lost 5 bases and 1 base respectively, with 12 bases between them. Germline loops: CDR1 SGHVS, CDR2 FQNEAQ. CDR3 size: 14 residues. CDR3 coding DNA: TGTGCCAGCAGCCCTAGATTTGATTCCTACGAGCAGTACTTC. Translated, it gives CASSPRFDSYEQYF.

The CDR3 is CASSPLPGNQPQHF. Here the CDR3 DNA reads TGTGCCAGCTCACCACTGCCAGGCAATCAGCCCCAGCATTTT. The rearrangement links TRBV18 to TRBJ1-5; D unclear. This CDR3 comprises 14 residues. Per the germline V gene, CDR1 is KGHSH and CDR2 is LQKENI. Trimming took off 1 base at V and 2 bases at J, with 6 bases between the two ends.

The rearrangement uses TRBV30 and TRBJ2-7; TRBD2 aligns across 7 bases. The CDR3 loop spans 13 amino acids. Germline V CDR1 and CDR2: GTSNPN, SVGIG (reference sequence). V was pared by 2 bases and J by 4 bases, with 5 bases of the junction left unmatched. The CDR3 DNA reads as TGTGCCTGGAGTAGCGGGATGACGTACGAGCAGTACTTC. It translates to CAWSSGMTYEQYF.

This chain connects TRBV10-3 to TRBJ2-6, with D possibly matching TRBD1 (6 bases). Trimming took off 1 base at V and 2 bases at J, with 18 bases between the two ends. The CDR3 length is 19 residues. Germline CDR1 and CDR2: ENHRY and SYGVKD. The DNA for the CDR3 is TGTGCCATCAGTGAGTTCACGGCAGGGGTAGGAACTGGGGCCAACGTCCTGACTTTC. Its protein is CAISEFTAGVGTGANVLTF.

The chain carries TRBV15 and TRBJ2-7, with TRBD2 identical over 13 bases. The V segment lost 2 bases and the J segment 6 bases; nucleotides outside the gene matches: 16. Germline V CDR1 and CDR2: LNHNV, YYDKDF (reference sequence). This CDR3 has 19 amino acids. CDR3 sequence: CATSRTGGTSGRADSEQYF. CDR3 nucleotide sequence: TGTGCCACCAGCAGAACCGGGGGAACTAGCGGGAGGGCTGACAGCGAGCAGTACTTC.

The rearrangement joins TRBV5-1 to TRBJ2-1; TRBD1 matches at 8 bases. V was clipped by 4 bases and J by 3 bases; unmatched bases: 6. Germline CDR1 and CDR2: SGHRS and YFSETQ. The CDR3 covers 15 residues. CDR3 sequence reads: CASSPSDRDYNEQFF. For the CDR3, the DNA is TGCGCCAGCAGCCCGTCGGACAGGGACTACAATGAGCAGTTCTTC.

The chain couples TRBV6-5 to TRBJ2-7; D perhaps matches TRBD1 (6 bases). Trimming removed 0 bases from V and 5 bases from J, with 11 bases in between. In germline, CDR1 is MNHEY, CDR2 SVGAGI. This CDR3 contains 14 residues. The CDR3: CASSYSDQGNEQYF. The CDR3 DNA reads as TGTGCCAGCAGTTACTCGGATCAGGGGAACGAGCAGTACTTC.

J is TRBJ1-5 and V is TRBV5-5; D possibly corresponds to TRBD1 (6 bases). This CDR3 comprises 16 residues. In germline, CDR1 is SGHKS, CDR2 YYEKEE (reference sequence). The ends were cut back, 4 bases at V and 7 bases at J, with 21 bases in the middle. The CDR3 DNA reads TGTGCCAGCAGCCAAGGCGATTGGGCAGGGGTCCAGCCCCAGCATTTT. Amino acids: CASSQGDWAGVQPQHF.

This chain connects TRBV7-6 to TRBJ1-3; D is possibly TRBD1 (5 bases). This CDR3 spans 16 amino acids. Germline lookup yields CDR1 SGHVS and CDR2 FNYEAQ. V was shortened by 6 bases and J by 0 bases, with 15 bases between the two germline ends. DNA for the CDR3: TGTGCCAGCAGTCCTACGGGGGGGAGCTCTGGAAACACCATATATTTT. Amino acids: CASSPTGGSSGNTIYF.

This clone was recorded once. The chain carries TRBV28 and TRBJ1-2, with D maybe TRBD1 (6 bases). Germline CDR1 is MDHEN and CDR2 is SYDVKM. Trimming pared 5 bases from V and 8 bases from J, leaving 21 bases between. The CDR3 is made up of 15 amino acids. The CDR3 spells CASSTAGTPPTGYTF. CDR3 sequence (DNA): TGTGCCAGCAGTACAGCGGGGACACCCCCAACGGGCTACACCTTC.

The V gene is TRBV24-1, the J gene TRBJ1-5; D is possibly TRBD1 (6 bases). Germline V gene data show CDR1 as KGHDR and CDR2 as SFDVKD. This CDR3 spans 13 amino acids. Trimming took 8 bases from V and 8 from J, leaving 15 bases between them. The CDR3 region has the DNA TGTGCCACCAAGGGGGGGGGCGGGGAGCCCCAGCATTTT. This encodes CATKGGGGEPQHF.

The J gene is TRBJ2-7, the V gene TRBV5-8; TRBD2 agrees at 10 bases. Germline-derived CDR1 and CDR2 are SGHTS and YDEGEE. After removal of 0 bases from V and 3 bases from J, the junction contained 9 bases not matched to a gene. This CDR3 has 17 amino acids. The CDR3: CASSLERRGLAYYEQYF. The CDR3 DNA follows: TGTGCCAGCAGCTTGGAACGTCGGGGACTAGCGTACTACGAGCAGTACTTC.

The chain employs TRBV7-3 and TRBJ2-5; D remains ambiguous. CDR1 is SGHTA, CDR2 FQGTGA, per germline. The CDR3 is 15 residues long. With 3 bases removed from V and 3 bases from J, the gap between germline ends came to 14 bases. CDR3 amino acids: CASSFSAGSEETQYF. The CDR3 region has the DNA TGTGCCAGCAGCTTTTCAGCCGGGTCTGAAGAGACCCAGTACTTC.

In its sample, this clone was seen a few times. The V and J genes are TRBV11-2 and TRBJ2-2; D is unresolved. CDR1 and CDR2 from the germline V gene are SGHAT and FQNNGV. The CDR3 contains 14 residues. V was cut by 1 base and J by 4 bases, with 7 bases left in between. The CDR3 nucleotides are TGTGCCAGCAGCTTAGCTCTAGGCACCGGGGAGCTGTTTTTT. This codes for CASSLALGTGELFF.

This chain links TRBV7-4 with TRBJ2-7, with 7 nucleotides matching TRBD1. V gave up 5 bases and J gave up 0 bases; unmatched junction bases: 19. CDR3 length equals 19 residues. Germline V gives CDR1 SGHVT, CDR2 SQSDAQ. The DNA for the CDR3 is TGTGCCAGCAGCACAGGGGTTGCAGGGCGATCCCTTCGCTCCTACGAGCAGTACTTC. Amino acids: CASSTGVAGRSLRSYEQYF.

Here the CDR3 DNA reads TGTGCCAGCAGTTACTCGAGGGGGCACAATCAGCCCCAGCATTTT. As protein: CASSYSRGHNQPQHF. The V gene is TRBV6-5, the J gene TRBJ1-5, with TRBD1 matching over 7 bases. V trimming: 0 bases; J trimming: 3 bases; junction bases outside the gene matches: 2. Per the germline V gene, CDR1 is MNHEY and CDR2 is SVGAGI. This CDR3 spans 15 amino acids.